This section outlines one T cell receptor beta chain sequence together with its context. Its antigen is not known. Clones were read by immunoSEQ multiplex PCR, and TCRdb kept only the in-frame ones, dropping some. Of about 21,000 clones listed, 70% to 90% are singletons. Germline loops: CDR1 SEHNR, CDR2 FQNEAQ (reference sequence). This CDR3 spans 14 amino acids. V lost 8 bases and J 6 bases, leaving 19 bases between the germline ends. The sample is drawn from a study of a mutant IDH1 vaccine in newly diagnosed glioma. On the study more broadly: The treated population exhibited a male proportion of about 62%, a female proportion of about 38%, and a mean age of around 40 years. Radiotherapy, temozolomide, or both had been given previously, and both were given to most.

Study results and limitations: Vaccine-induced immune responses occurred in 90% to 95% of patients. Pseudoprogression appears to have had no connection to changes in top peripheral T cell clonotypes.

Regarding time point: baseline, week 1 (first vaccination visit). Treatment of the sample: pre-vaccination baseline after standard-of-care therapy. The chain couples TRBV7-9 to TRBJ1-2; TRBD1 is a possible D gene (6 bases). This material consisted of PBMCs, taken from a glioma patient treated with radiotherapy, temozolomide or both. The source is a man in his forties with glioma. The CDR3 reads CASGESGAFNGYTF. The DNA of the CDR3 is TGTGCCAGCGGGGAATCGGGGGCCTTTAATGGCTACACCTTC.